A selection of T cell receptor beta chains follows, all from one sample in a study of T-cell reconstitution after alpha-beta-depleted transplantation in children. MiXCR, applied by TCRdb to the PCR reads, yields one record per CDR3 protein. Among fewer than 550,000 distinct CDR3 sequences listed, more than 9.5% were seen once. Here the sequenced sample was PBMCs, mostly from graft donor cells, taken 180 days after TCRalphabeta/CD19-depleted stem cell transplant. Receptors originate from a female patient aged 2 to 10 who had a stem cell transplant for aplastic anemia, so the T cells may come from the graft donor. CDR3s include the opening cysteine and the closing phenylalanine or tryptophan. A D gene is named only where the DNA matches it firmly. Size is stated for part of the rows, as once, few or many counts, or as a class when the clone is expanded.

CDR3nt: TGTGCCAGCAGCCCAAGCCGCCCTAGCGGGCGCTCCTACGAGCAGTACTTC
CDR3aa: CASSPSRPSGRSYEQYF
v_gene: TRBV3-1
abundance: few
d_gene: TRBD2
len: 17
j_gene: TRBJ2-7

CDR3nt: TGCGCCAGCAGCTTGCTCGTGACCTCGGGTAACACTGAAGCTTTCTTT
CDR3aa: CASSLLVTSGNTEAFF
v_gene: TRBV5-1
abundance: few
d_gene: -
len: 16
j_gene: TRBJ1-1

CDR3nt: TGTGCCAGCACCGGGTACGGGGAGCTGTTTTTT
CDR3aa: CASTGYGELFF
v_gene: TRBV2
abundance: few
d_gene: -
len: 11
j_gene: TRBJ2-2

CDR3nt: TGTGCCAGCAGCCTCCTAGTTTTGGACTACAATGAGCAGTTCTTC
CDR3aa: CASSLLVLDYNEQFF
v_gene: TRBV12-3/TRBV12-4
abundance: many
d_gene: -
len: 15
j_gene: TRBJ2-1

CDR3nt: TGTGCCAGCAGCCAAGATTATACAGGGTGGGACTCCTACAATGAGCAGTTCTTC
CDR3aa: CASSQDYTGWDSYNEQFF
v_gene: TRBV14
abundance: few
d_gene: -
len: 18
j_gene: TRBJ2-1

CDR3nt: TGCAGTGCTAGAGATGTGGCTAGCGGGGGGGTAAACCAAGAGACCCAGTACTTC
CDR3aa: CSARDVASGGVNQETQYF
v_gene: TRBV20-1
abundance: few
d_gene: TRBD2
len: 18
j_gene: TRBJ2-5

CDR3nt: TGTGCCAGCAGCTTAAGGACATGGGGGCCAGAGACCCAGTACTTC
CDR3aa: CASSLRTWGPETQYF
v_gene: TRBV7-2
abundance: -
d_gene: -
len: 15
j_gene: TRBJ2-5

CDR3nt: TGTGCCACCAGTGATTGGAGAGACATAGAGACCCAGTACTTC
CDR3aa: CATSDWRDIETQYF
v_gene: TRBV24-1
abundance: few
d_gene: -
len: 14
j_gene: TRBJ2-5

CDR3nt: TGTGCCAGCAGCGTTGGGACTAGCGGGGCCTACAATGAGCAGTTCTTC
CDR3aa: CASSVGTSGAYNEQFF
v_gene: TRBV9
abundance: many
d_gene: TRBD2
len: 16
j_gene: TRBJ2-1

CDR3nt: TGCAGTGCTAGAGATTTACTAGCCCACAATGAGCAGTTCTTC
CDR3aa: CSARDLLAHNEQFF
v_gene: TRBV20-1
abundance: -
d_gene: -
len: 14
j_gene: TRBJ2-1

CDR3nt: TGTGCCAGCAGCCAGCATAACCGGGACAGGAGGAATAGCAATCAGCCCCAGCATTTT
CDR3aa: CASSQHNRDRRNSNQPQHF
v_gene: TRBV14
abundance: few
d_gene: TRBD1
len: 19
j_gene: TRBJ1-5

CDR3nt: TGCAGCGTGGAACAGGGGGCGCGGGAGACCCAGTACTTC
CDR3aa: CSVEQGARETQYF
v_gene: TRBV29-1
abundance: many
d_gene: TRBD1
len: 13
j_gene: TRBJ2-5

CDR3nt: TGTGCCAGCAGGTATGGATCCGGGACAGGGTCCTACGAGCAGTACTTC
CDR3aa: CASRYGSGTGSYEQYF
v_gene: TRBV6-5
abundance: -
d_gene: TRBD1
len: 16
j_gene: TRBJ2-7

CDR3nt: TGTGCCAGCAGCAACTCGAGGCTAGCGGCAGGCCTGGGTGGTAACACCGGGGAGCTGTTTTTT
CDR3aa: CASSNSRLAAGLGGNTGELFF
v_gene: TRBV11-2
abundance: -
d_gene: TRBD2
len: 21
j_gene: TRBJ2-2

CDR3nt: TGCAGTGCCGTAGATAGAAGACAGGCGCCGGGTCAGCCCCAGCATTTT
CDR3aa: CSAVDRRQAPGQPQHF
v_gene: TRBV20-1
abundance: -
d_gene: -
len: 16
j_gene: TRBJ1-5

CDR3nt: TGTGCCAGCAGCTATAGGACTAGCGGGGGTTCAGAGACCCAGTACTTC
CDR3aa: CASSYRTSGGSETQYF
v_gene: TRBV7-2
abundance: -
d_gene: TRBD2
len: 16
j_gene: TRBJ2-5

CDR3nt: TGTGCCAGCAGTTTGCTCAGGGACGGAGAGCAGTACTTC
CDR3aa: CASSLLRDGEQYF
v_gene: TRBV27
abundance: -
d_gene: -
len: 13
j_gene: TRBJ2-7

CDR3nt: TGTGCCAGCAGTTTGTCCCAGCGGGAGCAAGAGACCCAGTACTTC
CDR3aa: CASSLSQREQETQYF
v_gene: TRBV28
abundance: few
d_gene: TRBD2
len: 15
j_gene: TRBJ2-5

CDR3nt: TGTGCCAGCAGCGTAGAGGGCAGAAACAACTATGGCTACACCTTC
CDR3aa: CASSVEGRNNYGYTF
v_gene: TRBV9
abundance: -
d_gene: -
len: 15
j_gene: TRBJ1-2

CDR3nt: TGCGCCAGCAGCGCCCCGCGGGGGCGCGGGAATAGCTCCTACAATGAGCAGTTCTTC
CDR3aa: CASSAPRGRGNSSYNEQFF
v_gene: TRBV5-1
abundance: -
d_gene: -
len: 19
j_gene: TRBJ2-1

CDR3nt: TGTGCCAGCAGTTTCGAGGGGGGGGGAATCTACGAGCAGTACTTC
CDR3aa: CASSFEGGGIYEQYF
v_gene: TRBV6-5
abundance: -
d_gene: -
len: 15
j_gene: TRBJ2-7

CDR3nt: TGCGCCAGCAGCTTGGCTTGGACTAGGGGCTACAATGAGCAGTTCTTC
CDR3aa: CASSLAWTRGYNEQFF
v_gene: TRBV5-1
abundance: few
d_gene: TRBD2
len: 16
j_gene: TRBJ2-1

CDR3nt: TGTGCCAGCAGTTCAACTAGCGGCCACAATGAGCAGTTCTTC
CDR3aa: CASSSTSGHNEQFF
v_gene: TRBV6-2/TRBV6-3
abundance: -
d_gene: TRBD2
len: 14
j_gene: TRBJ2-1

CDR3nt: TGCAGCGTTGAGGGGGGACCCAACTATGGCTACACCTTC
CDR3aa: CSVEGGPNYGYTF
v_gene: TRBV29-1
abundance: -
d_gene: -
len: 13
j_gene: TRBJ1-2

CDR3nt: TGCAGCGTTGAAGGACTAGCGGGAGACCCGGGAGAGACCCAGTACTTC
CDR3aa: CSVEGLAGDPGETQYF
v_gene: TRBV29-1
abundance: few
d_gene: TRBD2
len: 16
j_gene: TRBJ2-5

CDR3nt: TGTGCCAGCCGCGGCGGGAGGGGGGTGGGCAATGAGCAGTTCTTC
CDR3aa: CASRGGRGVGNEQFF
v_gene: TRBV6-5
abundance: many
d_gene: TRBD2
len: 15
j_gene: TRBJ2-1

CDR3nt: TGCAGCGTTGAAAGGAGCGGGAGTTTGAATGAGCAGTTCTTC
CDR3aa: CSVERSGSLNEQFF
v_gene: TRBV29-1
abundance: -
d_gene: TRBD2
len: 14
j_gene: TRBJ2-1

CDR3nt: TGTGCCAGCAGCTTGGAACTAGGGAACACCGGGGAGCTGTTTTTT
CDR3aa: CASSLELGNTGELFF
v_gene: TRBV5-6
abundance: -
d_gene: -
len: 15
j_gene: TRBJ2-2

CDR3nt: TGTGCCAGCTTGGATTCGGGACAAGGGTCCATTGGTGAAAAACTGTTTTTT
CDR3aa: CASLDSGQGSIGEKLFF
v_gene: TRBV7-9
abundance: -
d_gene: -
len: 17
j_gene: TRBJ1-4

CDR3nt: TGTGCCAGCACGCGTCTAGCGGGATTGTCTGGGGCCAACGTCCTGACTTTC
CDR3aa: CASTRLAGLSGANVLTF
v_gene: TRBV27
abundance: few
d_gene: TRBD2
len: 17
j_gene: TRBJ2-6

CDR3nt: TGTGCCAGCAGTTTCCTGACTAGCGGAGTAGATACGCAGTATTTT
CDR3aa: CASSFLTSGVDTQYF
v_gene: TRBV12-3/TRBV12-4
abundance: -
d_gene: TRBD2
len: 15
j_gene: TRBJ2-3

CDR3nt: TGTGCCAGCAGTTACTCTGAATCAACCTACGAGCAGTACTTC
CDR3aa: CASSYSESTYEQYF
v_gene: TRBV6-5
abundance: few
d_gene: -
len: 14
j_gene: TRBJ2-7

CDR3nt: TGTGCCAGCAGCTTTGGACCCGCGGTAGATACGCAGTATTTT
CDR3aa: CASSFGPAVDTQYF
v_gene: TRBV7-2
abundance: -
d_gene: -
len: 14
j_gene: TRBJ2-3

CDR3nt: TGTGCCAGCAGCTTAGAGGGACAGGGAAATCAGCCCCAGCATTTT
CDR3aa: CASSLEGQGNQPQHF
v_gene: TRBV7-9
abundance: many
d_gene: TRBD1
len: 15
j_gene: TRBJ1-5

CDR3nt: TGTGCCAGCAGCTTAGCTAGAACTAGCGGGTCCTACAATGAGCAGTTCTTC
CDR3aa: CASSLARTSGSYNEQFF
v_gene: TRBV7-2
abundance: few
d_gene: TRBD2
len: 17
j_gene: TRBJ2-1

CDR3nt: TGTGCCAGCTCACCATCCACAATAACGGATCAGCCCCAGCATTTT
CDR3aa: CASSPSTITDQPQHF
v_gene: TRBV18
abundance: many
d_gene: -
len: 15
j_gene: TRBJ1-5

CDR3nt: TGTGCCAGCCACCGATGGGGGCTTGTCTCTGGAAACACCATATATTTT
CDR3aa: CASHRWGLVSGNTIYF
v_gene: TRBV28
abundance: few
d_gene: -
len: 16
j_gene: TRBJ1-3

CDR3nt: TGCAGTGCCGTGACAGGGAATTCACCCCTCCACTTT
CDR3aa: CSAVTGNSPLHF
v_gene: TRBV20-1
abundance: -
d_gene: TRBD1
len: 12
j_gene: TRBJ1-6